The source of this T cell receptor beta chain is a study of blood T cell repertoires in COVID-19. Study context: T cells, B-cell-depleted T cells, or PBMCs provided the cDNA or gDNA that served as material.

Authors' data handling: The assay estimated nucleated cells by amplifying reference gene primers. The data were produced by immunoSEQ multiplex PCR, yet TCRdb's version contains in-frame clones alone and is incomplete. Clone size and V and J calls were adopted from that table, with D and trimming inferred from the DNA. The sample gives 250,000 to 300,000 clones, approximately 89% of which show up once; roughly 10% is in the top ten. V lost 5 bases, J lost 6 bases, and 10 bases lay in between. From germline, CDR1 is MNHEY and CDR2 SVGEGT. The CDR3 is 12 amino acids. The chain couples TRBV6-2 or TRBV6-3 to TRBJ1-2, with D maybe TRBD1 (5 bases). Input material: peripheral blood. This TCR was sampled from a woman in her 70s with COVID-19, enrolled during active disease. In DNA form, the CDR3 reads TGTGCCAGCAGTCTTTCAGGGAATGGCTACACCTTC. It translates to CASSLSGNGYTF.